The text below deals with one T cell receptor beta chain. From germline, CDR1 is SQVTM and CDR2 ANQGSEA. CDR3 size: 13 residues. Germline trimming cut 3 bases from V and 4 bases from J; bases unmatched to any gene: 2. This table comes from immunoSEQ multiplex PCR, and its TCRdb copy is limited to in-frame clones, with some not included. The sample contains about 270,000 clones, about 87% of which appear only once. These data come from a study of blood T cell repertoires in COVID-19. The sample taken for sequencing was PBMCs or T cells enriched from blood (not recorded which). V usage is TRBV29-1 and J usage is TRBJ2-5; TRBD2 matches at 10 bases. The sequence came from a woman aged 50 to 60 who had recovered from COVID-19. Written as DNA, the CDR3 is TGCAGCGTTGATCGACTAGCGGGAGAGACCCAGTACTTC. Translating gives CSVDRLAGETQYF.